The rows below give T cell receptor beta chains drawn from one sample of a study of pediatric ulcerative colitis. Sequencing was performed with immunoSEQ multiplex PCR; in TCRdb, only in-frame clones are kept and a portion is missing. The profile covers around 10,000 clones, with around nine tenths appearing a single time and roughly 6.4% taken by the ten largest. Sequencing was done on a sample of blood. The receptors were sampled from a girl aged 5 to 17 with moderate ulcerative colitis. The CDR3 runs from the conserved cysteine through the conserved F or W. The D gene is left open where the match is weak. Expanded clones get a size class; other rows say once, few or many, or leave the size out.

NA	TRBV4-2	TRBJ2-7	NA	TGTGCCAGCAGCCAGGGACTCGCTCCCTACGAGCAGTACTTC	CASSQGLAPYEQYF
NA	TRBV28	TRBJ1-5	NA	TGTGCCAGCAATATCGACAGAAATCAGCCCCAGCATTTT	CASNIDRNQPQHF
NA	TRBV30	TRBJ2-7	TRBD2	TGTGCCTGGAGTGCCCTTGCAGCGGGACCCTACGAGCAATACTTC	CAWSALAAGPYEQYF
NA	TRBV10-3	TRBJ2-3	TRBD2	TGTGCCATCAGTAGACAAGCGGGAGCCGGCACAGATACGCAGTATTTT	CAISRQAGAGTDTQYF
NA	TRBV6-1	TRBJ1-2	TRBD1	TGTGCCAGCAGTGAAGCTGAGGACAGGGCGGTCGGCTATGGCTACACCTTC	CASSEAEDRAVGYGYTF
NA	TRBV19	TRBJ2-7	NA	TGTGCCACCCCCCGGGGATTCGAGCAGTACTTC	CATPRGFEQYF
NA	TRBV2	TRBJ2-1	NA	TGTGCCAGCAGCCCTAAAACAGGGCTTTTTAACAATGAGCAGTTCTTC	CASSPKTGLFNNEQFF
NA	TRBV2	TRBJ2-6	NA	TGTGCCAGCAGCGTCGGACAGTTTTCGGGGGCCAACGTCCTGACTTTC	CASSVGQFSGANVLTF
NA	TRBV5-4	TRBJ2-7	NA	TGTGCCAGCGGTCAGGGTGGAAACTACGAGCAGTACTTC	CASGQGGNYEQYF
NA	TRBV4-1	TRBJ2-1	NA	TGCGCCAGCAGCCAAGAGGCCCGGCACTCCTACAATGAGCAGTTCTTC	CASSQEARHSYNEQFF
NA	TRBV6-5	TRBJ1-1	NA	TGTGCCAGCACCACCTCCCCAGCGAACACTGAAGCTTTCTTT	CASTTSPANTEAFF
NA	TRBV6-5	TRBJ1-5	NA	TGTGCCAGCAGTTACTCATGGGGAAGCAATCAGCCCCAGCATTTT	CASSYSWGSNQPQHF
once	TRBV4-1	TRBJ2-1	TRBD2	TGCGCCAGCTGCCCGGGGACTAGGAGCTCCTACAATGAGCAGTTCTTC	CASCPGTRSSYNEQFF
NA	TRBV2	TRBJ1-2	NA	TGTGCCAGCAGGGGGGAATTATCAAGGGCTGATGGCTACACCTTC	CASRGELSRADGYTF
NA	TRBV7-3	TRBJ2-3	TRBD2	TGTGCCAGCAGACCCGGACTAGCTGTAGATACGCAGTATTTT	CASRPGLAVDTQYF
NA	TRBV9	TRBJ2-3	NA	TGTGCCAGCAGCCAGGTGGGGGATACGCAGTATTTT	CASSQVGDTQYF
once	TRBV19	TRBJ2-3	TRBD1	TGTGCCAGTTGGGACAGGGACACAGATACGCAGTATTTT	CASWDRDTDTQYF
NA	TRBV19	TRBJ1-2	NA	TGTGCCAGTAGTGGGTACCATGGCTACACCTTC	CASSGYHGYTF
few	TRBV2	TRBJ1-2	NA	TGTGCCAGCAGACCACAGGGCTATGGCTACACCTTC	CASRPQGYGYTF
NA	TRBV5-1	TRBJ1-4	TRBD1	TGCGCCAGCAGCCCGGGGACAGCAACTAATGAAAAACTGTTTTTT	CASSPGTATNEKLFF
NA	TRBV5-6	TRBJ2-1	NA	TGTGCCAGCAGCTTGGGAGCTTACAATGAGCAGTTCTTC	CASSLGAYNEQFF
NA	TRBV7-6	TRBJ2-7	TRBD2	TGTGCCAGCAGCTTAGCGTCGGGGGGGCAACTTTCCTACGAGCAGTACTTC	CASSLASGGQLSYEQYF
NA	TRBV6-1	TRBJ1-2	TRBD1	TGTGCCAGCAGTGCCCGGGACAGGGTTGTTTTGTATGGCTACACCTTC	CASSARDRVVLYGYTF
NA	TRBV2	TRBJ2-5	NA	TGTGCCAGCAGGGGGGGTCCCATGGAGACCCAGTACTTC	CASRGGPMETQYF
NA	TRBV7-9	TRBJ2-2	NA	TGTGCCAGCAGCCCGCGAGGCGCGGTGACCGGGGAGCTGTTTTTT	CASSPRGAVTGELFF
NA	TRBV9	TRBJ1-6	TRBD1	TGTGCCAGCAGCCATGGGACAGATCCACCCCTCCACTTT	CASSHGTDPPLHF
NA	TRBV28	TRBJ1-4	NA	TGTGCCAGCAGTGGGCCCGCCACTAATGAAAAACTGTTTTTT	CASSGPATNEKLFF
NA	TRBV5-1	TRBJ1-2	NA	TGCGCCAGCAGCTTGGAGTCCAGCAACTATGGCTACACCTTC	CASSLESSNYGYTF
NA	TRBV19	TRBJ1-5	NA	TGTGCCAGTAGTGACCCCCCGGTAAGGATGTTGTTCTCTCCTTCCTATCAGCCCCAGCATTTT	CASSDPPVRMLFSPSYQPQHF
once	TRBV7-7	TRBJ2-1	NA	TGTGCTAGCAGCTTCTCGGCAGGGGCCTACAATGAGCAGTTCTTC	CASSFSAGAYNEQFF
once	TRBV19	TRBJ1-2	NA	TGTGCCAGTTGGTTGGGGGGAGCTCCCACTAACTATGGCTACACCTTC	CASWLGGAPTNYGYTF
NA	TRBV1	TRBJ1-1	NA	TGCACCAGCAGCCAAGATATCGATCTGACATTGAACACTGAAGCTTTCTTT	CTSSQDIDLTLNTEAFF
NA	TRBV5-6	TRBJ2-2	NA	TGTGCCAGCAGACCGGGACACCGAGACACCGGGGAGCTGTTTTTT	CASRPGHRDTGELFF
NA	TRBV11-3	TRBJ1-1	NA	TGTGCCAGCAGCTTAGAACCGGGTGAAGCTTTCTTT	CASSLEPGEAFF
once	TRBV7-3	TRBJ2-7	TRBD2	TGTGCCAGCAGCTTACGGGGGGTCTACACCTACGAGCAGTACTTC	CASSLRGVYTYEQYF
NA	TRBV9	TRBJ1-1	NA	TGTGCCAGCAGCGTAGTCGTAACTTCGAACACTGAAGCTTTCTTT	CASSVVVTSNTEAFF
NA	TRBV10-3	TRBJ2-1	TRBD2	TGTGCCATCTTGGCGGGAGCTGAGAATGAGCAGTTCTTC	CAILAGAENEQFF
NA	TRBV4-1	TRBJ1-1	TRBD1	TGCGCCAGCAGCCCCAACCCAGGGGGCATAGCTGAAGCTTTCTTT	CASSPNPGGIAEAFF
NA	TRBV7-9	TRBJ2-3	NA	TGTGCCAGCAGGACGAAACACACAGATACGCAGTATTTT	CASRTKHTDTQYF
NA	TRBV10-3	TRBJ1-1	TRBD1	TGTGCCATCAGTGTTACAGGGGGCACTGAAGCTTTCTTT	CAISVTGGTEAFF
NA	TRBV29-1	TRBJ1-2	NA	TGCAGCGTTGTAGTTGGGGTGGATGGCTACACCTTC	CSVVVGVDGYTF